A selection of T cell receptor beta chains follows, all from one sample in a study of blood T cell repertoires in COVID-19. The protocol was immunoSEQ multiplex PCR, while the TCRdb copy is restricted to in-frame clones and leaves out a portion. Of approximately 110,000 clones in the sample, approximately 85% are singletons; the top ten hold approximately 1.5%. The sequenced sample was peripheral blood. These receptors came from a man aged 40-49 years with acute or convalescent COVID-19. The CDR3 runs from the conserved cysteine through the conserved F or W. The order of the fields is J gene, V gene, clone size, D gene, CDR3 protein, CDR3 DNA. The D gene is left open where the match is weak. Clone size, where shown, is once, few, many, or a class for clones that have expanded.

J gene: TRBJ2-5; V gene: TRBV11-2; clone size: .; D gene: .; CDR3 protein: CASSTEYQETQYF; CDR3 DNA: TGTGCCAGCAGCACTGAGTACCAAGAGACCCAGTACTTC
J gene: TRBJ1-4; V gene: TRBV6-5; clone size: .; D gene: .; CDR3 protein: CASSYGGARYEKLFF; CDR3 DNA: TGTGCCAGCAGTTACGGGGGGGCTCGGTATGAAAAACTGTTTTTT
J gene: TRBJ2-3; V gene: TRBV5-5; clone size: .; D gene: TRBD2; CDR3 protein: CASSNPLAPDTQYF; CDR3 DNA: TGTGCCAGCAGCAACCCACTAGCGCCAGATACGCAGTATTTT
J gene: TRBJ2-5; V gene: TRBV19; clone size: .; D gene: .; CDR3 protein: CASSIRGSETQYF; CDR3 DNA: TGTGCCAGTAGTATACGGGGGAGTGAGACCCAGTACTTC
J gene: TRBJ2-7; V gene: TRBV6-5; clone size: .; D gene: TRBD2; CDR3 protein: CATSSGRAYEQYF; CDR3 DNA: TGTGCCACCTCTAGCGGGAGGGCATACGAGCAGTACTTC
J gene: TRBJ1-4; V gene: TRBV18; clone size: .; D gene: .; CDR3 protein: CASSRAGNEKLFF; CDR3 DNA: TGTGCCAGCTCACGGGCAGGGAATGAAAAACTGTTTTTT
J gene: TRBJ2-1; V gene: TRBV4-2; clone size: .; D gene: TRBD1; CDR3 protein: CASSHTFGQVDEQFF; CDR3 DNA: TGTGCCAGCAGCCACACCTTTGGACAGGTCGATGAGCAGTTCTTC
J gene: TRBJ2-3; V gene: TRBV29-1; clone size: .; D gene: TRBD2; CDR3 protein: CSAGLAGASFGRGTDTQYF; CDR3 DNA: TGCAGCGCTGGACTAGCGGGAGCAAGTTTCGGTCGCGGCACAGATACGCAGTATTTT
J gene: TRBJ1-6; V gene: TRBV16; clone size: .; D gene: .; CDR3 protein: CASSQSVGASRNSPLHF; CDR3 DNA: TGTGCCAGCAGCCAATCTGTAGGGGCGTCACGGAATTCACCCCTCCACTTT
J gene: TRBJ2-5; V gene: TRBV12-3/TRBV12-4; clone size: .; D gene: .; CDR3 protein: CASRGARETQYF; CDR3 DNA: TGTGCCAGCAGGGGGGCTAGGGAGACCCAGTACTTC
J gene: TRBJ2-2; V gene: TRBV5-1; clone size: once; D gene: TRBD1; CDR3 protein: CASSLGGQGHTGELFF; CDR3 DNA: TGCGCCAGCAGCTTGGGAGGACAGGGGCACACCGGGGAGCTGTTTTTT
J gene: TRBJ2-2; V gene: TRBV6-5; clone size: .; D gene: TRBD1; CDR3 protein: CASSSPGQGRLRELFF; CDR3 DNA: TGTGCCAGCAGTTCTCCAGGACAGGGTCGCCTAAGGGAGCTGTTTTTT
J gene: TRBJ1-2; V gene: TRBV7-2; clone size: .; D gene: TRBD1; CDR3 protein: CASSLTYRGRGYGYTF; CDR3 DNA: TGTGCCAGCAGCTTAACCTACAGGGGAAGAGGATATGGCTACACCTTC
J gene: TRBJ2-5; V gene: TRBV7-9; clone size: .; D gene: .; CDR3 protein: CASSAYQETQYF; CDR3 DNA: TGTGCCAGCAGCGCGTACCAAGAGACCCAGTACTTC
J gene: TRBJ2-5; V gene: TRBV18; clone size: .; D gene: TRBD2; CDR3 protein: CASSLGLAGGEETQYF; CDR3 DNA: TGTGCCAGCTCACTGGGACTAGCGGGGGGAGAAGAGACCCAGTACTTC
J gene: TRBJ2-5; V gene: TRBV7-9; clone size: few; D gene: .; CDR3 protein: CASSLGSRLQETQYF; CDR3 DNA: TGTGCCAGCAGCTTAGGAAGCAGGTTGCAAGAGACCCAGTACTTC
J gene: TRBJ2-3; V gene: TRBV9; clone size: .; D gene: .; CDR3 protein: CASSSGGTNTDTQYF; CDR3 DNA: TGTGCCAGCAGCTCTGGCGGGACGAACACAGATACGCAGTATTTT
J gene: TRBJ1-5; V gene: TRBV19; clone size: .; D gene: TRBD1; CDR3 protein: CASSIGQGARSNQPQHF; CDR3 DNA: TGTGCCAGTAGTATAGGGCAGGGGGCGCGTAGCAATCAGCCCCAGCATTTT
J gene: TRBJ2-4; V gene: TRBV6-2/TRBV6-3; clone size: .; D gene: TRBD1; CDR3 protein: CASSWLQGSQNIQYF; CDR3 DNA: TGTGCCAGCAGTTGGTTACAGGGGTCTCAAAACATTCAGTACTTC
J gene: TRBJ2-6; V gene: TRBV5-1; clone size: .; D gene: .; CDR3 protein: CASSSSGYRTVGGANVLTF; CDR3 DNA: TGCGCCAGCAGCTCCTCAGGGTACAGGACGGTGGGAGGGGCCAACGTCCTGACTTTC
J gene: TRBJ1-1; V gene: TRBV18; clone size: .; D gene: TRBD1; CDR3 protein: CASSPDRGTEAFF; CDR3 DNA: TGTGCCAGCTCACCGGACAGGGGAACTGAAGCTTTCTTT
J gene: TRBJ1-6; V gene: TRBV7-6; clone size: .; D gene: TRBD1; CDR3 protein: CASSATTGVNSPLHF; CDR3 DNA: TGTGCCAGCAGCGCAACGACAGGGGTGAATTCACCCCTCCACTTT
J gene: TRBJ2-5; V gene: TRBV7-2; clone size: .; D gene: .; CDR3 protein: CASSLAGRQETQYF; CDR3 DNA: TGTGCCAGCAGCTTAGCAGGGAGGCAAGAGACCCAGTACTTC
J gene: TRBJ2-2; V gene: TRBV11-2; clone size: .; D gene: .; CDR3 protein: CASSSTYIGSVAGRGTGELFF; CDR3 DNA: TGTGCCAGCAGTTCAACTTATATTGGCTCGGTGGCGGGGCGAGGCACCGGGGAGCTGTTTTTT
J gene: TRBJ1-5; V gene: TRBV6-5; clone size: few; D gene: .; CDR3 protein: CASSYSSQGIIQPQHF; CDR3 DNA: TGTGCCAGCAGTTACTCGAGTCAGGGTATTATCCAGCCCCAGCATTTT
J gene: TRBJ2-1; V gene: TRBV2; clone size: few; D gene: TRBD2; CDR3 protein: CASSSGGAGSYNEQFF; CDR3 DNA: TGTGCCAGCAGTAGCGGGGGGGCCGGGTCCTACAATGAGCAGTTCTTC
J gene: TRBJ2-1; V gene: TRBV5-5; clone size: .; D gene: TRBD2; CDR3 protein: CASSLWGREGDEQFF; CDR3 DNA: TGTGCCAGCAGCTTGTGGGGGCGGGAGGGTGATGAGCAGTTCTTC
J gene: TRBJ2-7; V gene: TRBV28; clone size: .; D gene: TRBD1; CDR3 protein: CASNRDRVGEQYF; CDR3 DNA: TGTGCCAGCAATAGGGACAGGGTAGGCGAGCAGTACTTC
J gene: TRBJ2-7; V gene: TRBV5-1; clone size: few; D gene: TRBD1; CDR3 protein: CASSSRQGGSGEQYF; CDR3 DNA: TGCGCCAGCAGCTCCCGACAGGGCGGTTCCGGAGAGCAGTACTTC
J gene: TRBJ2-7; V gene: TRBV9; clone size: .; D gene: TRBD2; CDR3 protein: CASSGPLADEQYF; CDR3 DNA: TGTGCCAGCAGCGGCCCCCTAGCGGACGAGCAGTACTTC
J gene: TRBJ1-1; V gene: TRBV5-1; clone size: .; D gene: TRBD1; CDR3 protein: CASSFGTAGTEAFF; CDR3 DNA: TGCGCCAGCAGCTTCGGGACAGCTGGGACTGAAGCTTTCTTT
J gene: TRBJ2-3; V gene: TRBV10-3; clone size: .; D gene: .; CDR3 protein: CAIREYKGSSTDTQYF; CDR3 DNA: TGTGCCATCCGGGAATACAAGGGTTCCTCCACAGATACGCAGTATTTT
J gene: TRBJ1-6; V gene: TRBV7-2; clone size: .; D gene: TRBD1; CDR3 protein: CASSSDRGYSPLHF; CDR3 DNA: TGTGCCAGCAGCTCAGACAGGGGCTATTCACCCCTCCACTTT
J gene: TRBJ1-2; V gene: TRBV6-5; clone size: .; D gene: TRBD1; CDR3 protein: CASSSRTGGGYGYTF; CDR3 DNA: TGTGCCAGCAGTTCCCGGACAGGGGGCGGGTATGGCTACACCTTC
J gene: TRBJ2-1; V gene: TRBV2; clone size: once; D gene: TRBD2; CDR3 protein: CASKGLAGSGNEQFF; CDR3 DNA: TGTGCCAGCAAGGGACTAGCGGGCTCTGGGAATGAGCAGTTCTTC
J gene: TRBJ2-5; V gene: TRBV27; clone size: .; D gene: .; CDR3 protein: CASSLSAGAGTQYF; CDR3 DNA: TGTGCCAGCAGTTTATCCGCAGGGGCAGGGACCCAGTACTTC
J gene: TRBJ1-2; V gene: TRBV25-1; clone size: .; D gene: .; CDR3 protein: CASSESLRGSYTF; CDR3 DNA: TGTGCCAGCAGTGAATCCCTTCGGGGAAGCTACACCTTC